Presented here are 21 T cell receptor beta chains from one specimen sequenced in a study of shared clonotypes between healthy human individuals. Measured with immunoSEQ multiplex PCR; TCRdb has only the in-frame clones, and not every one. The sample shows 2 million to 2.5 million clones, roughly 95% of them seen only once. The sample comprised naive CD4+ T cells sorted from blood. Subset specified: CD45RA+ positively selected. These TCRs come from a man aged 18 to 30 in good health.

This chain connects TRBV19 to TRBJ1-3, with a weak D call TRBD1 (5 bases). The CDR3 is made up of 15 amino acids. V shed 3 bases and J shed 2 bases, with 11 bases lying between them. The germline V gene has CDR1 LNHDA and CDR2 SQIVND (reference sequence). The CDR3 DNA reads as TGTGCCAGTAGTATCCTAGGGGTAACTGGAAACACCATATATTTT. It encodes CASSILGVTGNTIYF.

V usage is TRBV10-2 and J usage is TRBJ2-7; D not resolved. The V gene lost 2 bases and the J gene lost 5 bases, with 4 bases spanning the gap. This CDR3 spans 11 amino acids. Germline V gene sequence: CDR1 WSHSY, CDR2 SAAADI. CDR3 in amino acids: CASSEGNEQYF. CDR3 DNA sequence: TGCGCCAGCAGTGAGGGTAACGAGCAGTACTTC.

The chain couples TRBV11-2 to TRBJ1-6; maybe TRBD1 (6 bases). Germline CDR1 is SGHAT and CDR2 is FQNNGV. Trimming pared 5 bases from V and 9 bases from J, leaving 11 bases between. The CDR3 sequence is 13 residues long. The CDR3 loop is CASSPGETSPLHF. CDR3 coding DNA: TGTGCCAGCAGCCCAGGGGAGACTTCACCCCTCCACTTT.

The V gene is TRBV11-1, the J gene TRBJ2-7; D perhaps matches TRBD1 (6 bases). Germline V gives CDR1 SGHAT, CDR2 FQDESV (reference sequence). Trimming removed 4 bases from V and 2 bases from J, with 15 bases in between. The CDR3 loop spans 15 amino acids. The CDR3 reads CASSSPGHQTYEQYF. The DNA for the CDR3 is TGTGCCAGCAGCTCTCCGGGACACCAAACCTACGAGCAGTACTTC.

The rearrangement joins TRBV6-5 to TRBJ2-5; maybe TRBD1 (6 bases). Per germline, CDR1 MNHEY and CDR2 SVGAGI. The CDR3 has 14 residues. The V end was cut by 6 bases, the J end by 5 bases, with 16 bases between. The DNA of the CDR3 is TGTGCCAGCAGCCACGGTCCAGGGGATGAGACCCAGTACTTC. Protein product: CASSHGPGDETQYF.

About this clone: Other DNA sequences within the sample encode an identical CDR3. This rearrangement joins TRBV29-1 to TRBJ1-2, with a tentative D call TRBD1 (5 bases). The CDR3 is 11 residues long. Trimming removed 3 bases at V and 6 bases at J, with 8 bases between. The germline gives CDR1 SQVTM, CDR2 ANQGSEA. CDR3 in DNA: TGCAGCGTTGACAGGGTGGATGGCTACACCTTC. Its translation is CSVDRVDGYTF.

The V and J genes are TRBV2 and TRBJ2-5, with unresolved D. Per the germline V gene, CDR1 is SNHLY and CDR2 is FYNNEI. The CDR3 is made up of 14 amino acids. Deletions cut 3 bases from V and 3 bases from J, with 11 bases between. Written as DNA, the CDR3 is TGTGCCAGCAGTGAGCAACTTCAGAAAGAGACCCAGTACTTC. This gives the protein CASSEQLQKETQYF.

The chain has TRBV7-9 and TRBJ2-4; TRBD1 is a possible D gene (6 bases). Germline assignment: CDR1 SEHNR and CDR2 FQNEAQ (reference sequence). Trimming removed 2 bases from V and 7 bases from J, with 12 bases in between. This CDR3 is 14 amino acids long. In DNA, the CDR3 is TGTGCCAGCAGCTTATTGCAGGGGCTCAACATTCAGTACTTC. This sequence encodes CASSLLQGLNIQYF. Full variable domain (outside the CDR3, taken from reference TRBV7-9 and TRBJ2-4): DTGVSQNPRHKITKRGQNVTFRCDPISEHNRLYWYRQTLGQGPEFLTYFQNEAQLEKSRLLSDRFSAERPKGSFSTLEIQRTEQGDSAMYLCASSLLQGLNIQYFGAGTRLSVL.

V and J are TRBV6-1 and TRBJ1-5, with 8 bases fitting TRBD1. Per germline, CDR1 MNHNS and CDR2 SASEGT. V lost 4 bases, J lost 4 bases, and 9 bases stayed unmatched. This CDR3 contains 16 residues. DNA for the CDR3: TGTGCCAGCAGTGGAGACAGGGACAGGAGGAATCAGCCCCAGCATTTT. It codes for CASSGDRDRRNQPQHF.

The gene calls are TRBV5-4 and TRBJ2-1; D may correspond to TRBD1 or TRBD2 (6 bases each). Deletions cut 2 bases from V and 4 bases from J, with 13 bases between. The CDR3 is 15 residues long. From germline, CDR1 is SGHNT and CDR2 YYREEE (reference sequence). In DNA form, the CDR3 reads TGTGCCAGCAGCTTACCGGGGGCCGGGTACAATGAGCAGTTCTTC. It is translated as CASSLPGAGYNEQFF.

A single count supports this clone. The gene calls are TRBV28 and TRBJ1-2; perhaps TRBD1 as D (5 bases). The CDR3 length is 15 residues. Per the germline V gene, CDR1 is MDHEN and CDR2 is SYDVKM. Deletions cut 3 bases from V and 4 bases from J, with 15 bases between. CDR3 in amino acids: CASSLGGPRIYGYTF. In DNA form, the CDR3 reads TGTGCCAGCAGTTTGGGGGGACCCCGAATCTATGGCTACACCTTC.

This clone has just one count. The V gene is TRBV6-5, the J gene TRBJ2-2, with 7 bases fitting TRBD2. There are 14 residues in the CDR3. Germline V gives CDR1 MNHEY, CDR2 SVGAGI. Losses at the gene ends were 6 bases for V and 5 bases for J; bases not matched to a gene: 6. The CDR3 loop reads CASSTGGWTGELFF. The CDR3 DNA sequence: TGTGCCAGCAGCACGGGGGGATGGACCGGGGAGCTGTTTTTT.

This clone was recorded only once. This CDR3 reads CASSNLALNTGELFF. The CDR3 DNA sequence: TGTGCCAGCAGTAATCTGGCCCTGAACACCGGGGAGCTGTTTTTT. The chain has TRBV2 and TRBJ2-2; D is unresolved. V lost 5 bases, J lost 1 base, and 11 bases lay in between. The CDR3 sequence is 15 residues long. The V gene's germline CDR1 is SNHLY and CDR2 FYNNEI. The whole variable domain, filled in from reference TRBV2 and TRBJ2-2, reads EPEVTQTPSHQVTQMGQEVILRCVPISNHLYFYWYRQILGQKVEFLVSFYNNEISEKSEIFDDQFSVERPDGSNFTLKIRSTKLEDSAMYFCASSNLALNTGELFFGEGSRLTVL.

The V and J genes are TRBV19 and TRBJ1-2; D not certain. Germline V lookup: CDR1 LNHDA, CDR2 SQIVND (reference sequence). Trimming took off 3 bases at V and 5 bases at J, with 10 bases between the two ends. The CDR3 sequence is 13 residues long. DNA for the CDR3: TGTGCCAGTAGTATTCCCGCTTTGTATGGCTACACCTTC. Translated: CASSIPALYGYTF.

The chain carries TRBV6-5 and TRBJ1-1; possibly TRBD1 for D (6 bases). There are 14 residues in the CDR3. V lost 5 bases, J lost 1 base, and 11 bases lay in between. CDR1 is MNHEY and CDR2 is SVGAGI in the germline V gene. CDR3 sequence (DNA): TGTGCCAGCAGTCCACCGGGACAGAACACTGAAGCTTTCTTT. Its translation: CASSPPGQNTEAFF.

The chain carries TRBV4-3 and TRBJ2-5, with no clear D. The CDR3 is made up of 13 amino acids. Per germline, CDR1 LGHNA and CDR2 YSLEER. The V end was cut by 0 bases, the J end by 4 bases, with 6 bases between. CDR3 protein: CASSQEARETQYF. The CDR3 DNA reads TGCGCCAGCAGCCAAGAGGCTAGAGAGACCCAGTACTTC.

As for this clone: Other nucleotide sequences from this sample produce the same CDR3. V is TRBV18 and J is TRBJ2-7; 9 nucleotides line up with TRBD1. The J segment lost 3 bases and the V segment lost 0 bases, leaving 3 bases of the junction unmatched. The CDR3 extends over 15 amino acids. Germline loops: CDR1 KGHSH, CDR2 LQKENI. DNA for the CDR3: TGTGCCAGCTCACCACCGGCGGGACAGGGCTACGAGCAGTACTTC. Translating gives CASSPPAGQGYEQYF.

The chain employs TRBV6-1 and TRBJ2-1; weak D call: TRBD2 (5 bases). The CDR3 is made up of 14 amino acids. In germline, CDR1 is MNHNS, CDR2 SASEGT. The germline V and J ends were trimmed by 1 base and 3 bases, with 7 bases remaining between them. The CDR3 DNA reads TGTGCCAGCAGTGAAGACGGACTCTACAATGAGCAGTTCTTC. Translation gives CASSEDGLYNEQFF.

This chain joins TRBV6-6 and TRBJ2-3; the D is unclear. V was pared by 6 bases and J by 3 bases, with 7 bases between. The CDR3 is 12 amino acids. Germline V gene sequence: CDR1 MNHNY, CDR2 SVGAGI (reference sequence). The chain's CDR3 is CASSRATDTQYF. In DNA, the CDR3 is TGTGCCAGCAGCCGGGCGACAGATACGCAGTATTTT.

The J gene is TRBJ2-1, the V gene TRBV28, with D unresolved. Trimming left V 2 bases short and J 4 bases short, with 12 bases between. The germline V gene has CDR1 MDHEN and CDR2 SYDVKM. The CDR3 length is 15 residues. The CDR3: CASSLGPERYNEQFF. The CDR3, as DNA: TGTGCCAGCAGTTTAGGCCCCGAGAGGTACAATGAGCAGTTCTTC.

This clone has just a few counts. The gene calls are TRBV19 and TRBJ1-5, with D hard to call. V was trimmed by 3 bases and J by 1 base, leaving 4 bases between them. The CDR3 totals 13 residues. Germline V gene data show CDR1 as LNHDA and CDR2 as SQIVND (reference sequence). DNA for the CDR3: TGTGCCAGTAGTATCCAGAGCAATCAGCCCCAGCATTTT. This translates into CASSIQSNQPQHF.